These T cell receptor beta chains were read from a single sample in a study of OX40 agonist ivuxolimab in advanced cancers. TCRdb keeps only in-frame clones here, not all; method: immunoSEQ multiplex PCR. Among about 53,000 clones, 70% to 90% were seen once, and the ten largest hold approximately 1.5%. Material: CD4+ or CD8+ T cells sorted from blood, obtained in a trial of the OX40 agonist ivuxolimab. Receptors were obtained from an adult with an advanced solid tumor such as melanoma, head and neck, liver or kidney cancer. Each CDR3 is given with its conserved first and last residue.

v_gene	len	j_gene	CDR3aa
TRBV5-6	15	TRBJ1-5	CASSLAGTGNQPQHF
TRBV11-2	14	TRBJ2-1	CASSTTPQYNEQFF
TRBV5-1	15	TRBJ2-3	CASSFTGQGMDTQYF
TRBV6-1	14	TRBJ1-2	CASSPTTGGNGYTF
TRBV6-6	13	TRBJ1-2	CASIPQGGYGYTF
TRBV7-2	15	TRBJ2-5	CASSPRPGQQETQYF
TRBV18	14	TRBJ2-1	CASSPSDINNEQFF
TRBV13	14	TRBJ1-4	CASSSWGINEKLFF
TRBV29-1	15	TRBJ2-7	CSAGSIPGGGNEQYF
TRBV4-1	14	TRBJ1-6	CASSPGPYNSPLHF
TRBV7-2	14	TRBJ2-1	CASEPGLGYNEQFF
TRBV5-1	15	TRBJ2-1	CASSLASSGGDEQFF
TRBV7-9	17	TRBJ1-1	CASSLGYTSTGNTEAFF
TRBV18	19	TRBJ2-5	CASSPPPGHPDSRGETQYF
TRBV19	15	TRBJ1-6	CASSITGVADSPLHF
TRBV5-1	17	TRBJ2-6	CASSLTSGLSGANVLTF
TRBV11-2	14	TRBJ2-5	CASSSERQGQTQYF
TRBV27	14	TRBJ1-5	CASSSSGGNQPQHF
TRBV5-8	15	TRBJ1-1	CASSFVRDLNTEAFF
TRBV11-3	13	TRBJ2-1	CASSRARDNEQFF
TRBV6-6	13	TRBJ1-1	CASSPQINTEAFF
TRBV18	18	TRBJ2-6	CASSLRTGSESGANVLTF
TRBV5-1	15	TRBJ2-1	CASSTDRGGRDEQFF
TRBV4-1	14	TRBJ1-2	CASSESPQGNGYTF
TRBV11-2	15	TRBJ2-5	CASSLQWLGGGTQYF
TRBV7-2	11	TRBJ2-5	CASSNQETQYF
TRBV6-5	13	TRBJ2-7	CASMAPGAYEQYF
TRBV29-1	14	TRBJ2-6	CSVAVSSGANVLTF
TRBV5-1	13	TRBJ2-7	CASSFQGGYEQYF
TRBV7-2	14	TRBJ2-1	CASSTQTLGNEQFF
TRBV7-7	15	TRBJ2-1	CASSLSPSGSNEQFF
TRBV11-2	14	TRBJ2-7	CASSRPGQGYEQYF
TRBV20-1	11	TRBJ1-2	CSAEVDYGYTF
TRBV5-4	15	TRBJ2-3	CASSLPGESADTQYF
TRBV10-2	14	TRBJ2-3	CASSVAGATDTQYF
TRBV28	14	TRBJ1-4	CASRSGSTNEKLFF
TRBV4-1	15	TRBJ2-7	CASSQAPRPLYEQYF
TRBV29-1	11	TRBJ2-7	CSEGPVYEQYF
TRBV4-1	13	TRBJ1-1	CASSQDRGTEAFF
TRBV6-5	14	TRBJ2-7	CASKVTRTYYEQYF
TRBV5-1	22	TRBJ2-1	CASSGTGGVGAGGPQAYNEQFF
TRBV29-1	12	TRBJ2-2	CSVRENTGELFF
TRBV6-1	12	TRBJ2-1	CASSVVTDEQFF
TRBV30	16	TRBJ2-7	CAWSVPGLASSYEQYF
TRBV9	15	TRBJ2-3	CASSRTSGNTDTQYF
TRBV9	16	TRBJ2-2	CASSVGAGLNTGELFF
TRBV13	13	TRBJ2-3	CASSLRGLDTQYF